What follows are 6 T cell receptor beta chains derived from one specimen sequenced in a study of early T cells in non-severe SARS-CoV-2 infection (dated by TCRdb to the early 2020s). Receptor libraries were prepared by 5' RACE. TCRdb names NextSeq 500 as the instrument used. Starting from the raw public reads, TCRdb applied fastp trimming at Q25, assembled clones with MiXCR and retained in-frame beta chains. Every entry covers one CDR3 protein and lists the most common genes and DNA from its rows. Counted in this sample were 40,000 or so distinct CDR3 sequences; approximately 7.2% of them appeared once. The ten largest clonotypes hold 9.5% to 15% of the sample. Here the sequenced sample was whole blood, taken at baseline. These receptors were taken from an adult who was a healthcare worker with PCR-confirmed SARS-CoV-2 infection or an uninfected control (not recorded which).

This clonotype was counted between two and nine times. V gene TRBV12-3 or TRBV12-4 combines with J gene TRBJ1-2; D remains ambiguous. The CDR3 runs to 16 residues. V gave up 5 bases and J gave up 3 bases, with 19 bases separating them. The CDR3 nucleotides read TGTGCCAGCAGTGGCCGGGAATACAATCCAGACTATGGCTACACCTTC. Its translation: CASSGREYNPDYGYTF.

This clonotype has ten or more counts. The CDR3 protein is CAISGQGDYEQYF. The CDR3 DNA follows: TGTGCCATCAGCGGCCAGGGGGACTACGAGCAGTACTTC. V usage is TRBV10-3 and J usage is TRBJ2-7; TRBD1 agrees at 7 bases. This CDR3 comprises 13 residues. The germline V gene has CDR1 ENHRY and CDR2 SYGVKD. J gave up 3 bases and V 6 bases, and 5 bases lay outside the gene matches.

The J gene is TRBJ2-3, the V gene TRBV6-1; TRBD1 is a possible D gene (6 bases). This CDR3 has 15 amino acids. Germline assignment: CDR1 MNHNS and CDR2 SASEGT. Trimming took 4 bases from V and 4 from J, leaving 15 bases between them. For the CDR3, the DNA is TGTGCCAGCAGTGCCCAGGGGTTTAAGGCAGATACGCAGTATTTT. The encoded protein is CASSAQGFKADTQYF.

Many counts were recorded for this clonotype. V usage is TRBV12-3 or TRBV12-4 and J usage is TRBJ2-5; TRBD2 matches 13 bases. V lost 4 bases to trimming and J lost 2 bases; unmatched junction nucleotides: 4. This CDR3 has 16 residues. CDR3 sequence: CASSSQLAGGQETQYF. In nucleotides, the CDR3 is TGTGCCAGCAGTTCTCAACTAGCGGGGGGGCAAGAGACCCAGTACTTC.

This clonotype has a handful of counts. V is TRBV18 and J is TRBJ2-4; D is possibly TRBD1 or TRBD2 (5 bases each). Germline CDR1 and CDR2: KGHSH and LQKENI. Trimming pared 3 bases from V and 5 bases from J, leaving 11 bases between. The CDR3 is made up of 14 amino acids. The CDR3 DNA is TGTGCCAGCTCACCCCCGGGACGGGAAAACATTCAGTACTTC. Translating it yields CASSPPGRENIQYF.

This clonotype was seen ten or more times. The chain is built from TRBV30 and TRBJ2-3, with 10 bases that match TRBD2. In germline, CDR1 is GTSNPN, CDR2 SVGIG (reference sequence). The trim removed 3 bases at V and 4 bases at J, leaving 4 bases unmatched. The CDR3 runs to 14 residues. The chain's CDR3 is CAWRGTSEPDTQYF. CDR3 nucleotides: TGTGCCTGGAGGGGGACTAGCGAACCAGATACGCAGTATTTT.